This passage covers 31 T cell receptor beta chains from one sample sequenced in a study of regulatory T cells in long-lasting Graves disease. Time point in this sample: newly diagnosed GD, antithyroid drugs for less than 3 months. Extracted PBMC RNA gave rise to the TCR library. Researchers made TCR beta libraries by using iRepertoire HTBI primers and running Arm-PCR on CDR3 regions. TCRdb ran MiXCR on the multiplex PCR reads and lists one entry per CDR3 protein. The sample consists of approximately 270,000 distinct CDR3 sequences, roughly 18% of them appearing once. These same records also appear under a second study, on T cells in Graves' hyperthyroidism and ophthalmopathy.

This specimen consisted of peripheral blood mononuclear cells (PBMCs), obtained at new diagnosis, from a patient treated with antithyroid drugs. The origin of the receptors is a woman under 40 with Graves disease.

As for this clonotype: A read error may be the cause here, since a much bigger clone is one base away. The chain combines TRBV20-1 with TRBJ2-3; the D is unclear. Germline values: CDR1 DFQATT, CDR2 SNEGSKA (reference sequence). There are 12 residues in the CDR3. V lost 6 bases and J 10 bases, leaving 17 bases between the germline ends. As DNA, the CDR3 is TGCAGTGCCCCCGCCACACCAGGATCGCAGTATTTT. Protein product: CSAPATPGSQYF.

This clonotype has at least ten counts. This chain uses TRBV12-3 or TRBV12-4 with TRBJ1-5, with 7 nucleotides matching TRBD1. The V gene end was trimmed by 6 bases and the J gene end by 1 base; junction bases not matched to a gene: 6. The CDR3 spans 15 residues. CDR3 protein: CASSLTRGSNQPQHF. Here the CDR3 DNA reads TGTGCCAGCAGCCTAACCAGGGGGAGCAATCAGCCCCAGCATTTT.

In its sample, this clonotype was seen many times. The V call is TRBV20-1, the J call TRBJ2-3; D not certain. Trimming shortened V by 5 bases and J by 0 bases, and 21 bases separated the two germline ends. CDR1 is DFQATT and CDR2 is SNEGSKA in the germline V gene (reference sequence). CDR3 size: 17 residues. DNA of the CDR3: TGCAGTGCTCCCAATGCCCGACTTCCGACTAGCACAGATACGCAGTATTTT. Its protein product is CSAPNARLPTSTDTQYF.

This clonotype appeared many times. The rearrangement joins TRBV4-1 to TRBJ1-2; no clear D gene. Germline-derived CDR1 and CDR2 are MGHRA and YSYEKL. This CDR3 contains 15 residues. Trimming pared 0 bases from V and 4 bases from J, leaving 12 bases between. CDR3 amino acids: CASSQDRSIRYGYTF. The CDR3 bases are TGCGCCAGCAGCCAAGACCGTAGCATACGCTATGGCTACACCTTC.

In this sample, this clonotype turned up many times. CDR3 region: CASSLSRGEDGYTF. The CDR3 bases are TGTGCCAGCAGCTTAAGCAGGGGGGAGGATGGCTACACCTTC. This sequence joins TRBV7-2 and TRBJ1-2, with 7 bases identical to TRBD1. The CDR3 has 14 amino acids. Germline V gives CDR1 SGHTA, CDR2 FQGNSA. V lost 2 bases, J lost 6 bases, and 6 bases stayed unmatched.

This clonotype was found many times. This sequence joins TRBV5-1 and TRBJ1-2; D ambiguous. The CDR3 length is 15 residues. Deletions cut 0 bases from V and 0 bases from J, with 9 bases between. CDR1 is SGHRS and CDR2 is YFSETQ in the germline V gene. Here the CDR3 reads CASSLAQASNYGYTF. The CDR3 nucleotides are TGCGCCAGCAGCTTGGCGCAGGCCTCTAACTATGGCTACACCTTC.

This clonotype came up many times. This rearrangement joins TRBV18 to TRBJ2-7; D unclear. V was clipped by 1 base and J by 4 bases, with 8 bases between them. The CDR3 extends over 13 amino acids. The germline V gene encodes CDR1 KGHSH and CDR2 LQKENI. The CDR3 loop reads CASSPQWVYEQYF. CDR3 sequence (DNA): TGTGCCAGCTCACCACAATGGGTATACGAGCAGTACTTC. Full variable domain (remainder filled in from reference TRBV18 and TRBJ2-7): NAGVMQNPRHLVRRRGQEARLRCSPMKGHSHVYWYRQLPEEGLKFMVYLQKENIIDESGMPKERFSAEFPKEGPSILRIQQVVRGDSAAYFCASSPQWVYEQYFGPGTRLTVT.

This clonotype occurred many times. The CDR3 region is CSATRAGDGTSSGNTIYF. The CDR3 coding sequence is TGCAGTGCCACTAGGGCCGGAGACGGTACCTCCTCTGGAAACACCATATATTTT. The rearrangement links TRBV20-1 to TRBJ1-3; D is unresolved. V shed 6 bases and J shed 0 bases, with 24 bases lying between them. Germline values: CDR1 DFQATT, CDR2 SNEGSKA (reference sequence). The CDR3 is made up of 18 amino acids.

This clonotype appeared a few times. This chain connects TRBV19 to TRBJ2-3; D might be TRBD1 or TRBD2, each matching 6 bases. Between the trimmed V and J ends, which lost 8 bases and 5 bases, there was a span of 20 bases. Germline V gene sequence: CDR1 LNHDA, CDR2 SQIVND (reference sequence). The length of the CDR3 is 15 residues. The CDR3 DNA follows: TGTGCCAGTGGGGGGTGGGGGGCCGGTGGAGATACGCAGTATTTT. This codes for CASGGWGAGGDTQYF. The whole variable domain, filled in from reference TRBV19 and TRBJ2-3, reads DGGITQSPKYLFRKEGQNVTLSCEQNLNHDAMYWYRQDPGQGLRLIYYSQIVNDFQKGDIAEGYSVSREKKESFPLTVTSAQKNPTAFYLCASGGWGAGGDTQYFGPGTRLTVL.

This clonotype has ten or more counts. This CDR3 reads CASSQDITGAGNYGYTF. The CDR3 DNA reads TGCGCCAGCAGCCAGGATATCACAGGGGCCGGTAACTATGGCTACACCTTC. The rearrangement links TRBV4-1 to TRBJ1-2; TRBD1 aligns across 7 bases. Looked up from germline, CDR1 is MGHRA and CDR2 is YSYEKL. The CDR3 length is 17 residues. V was clipped by 3 bases and J by 1 base; unmatched bases: 11.

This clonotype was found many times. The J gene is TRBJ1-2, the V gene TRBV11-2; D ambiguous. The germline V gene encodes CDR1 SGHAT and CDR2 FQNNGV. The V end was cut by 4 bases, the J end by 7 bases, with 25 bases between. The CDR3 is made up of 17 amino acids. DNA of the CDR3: TGTGCCAGCAGCTCCTGGATAAGGACCCAAAAAGGTGGTGGCTACACCTTC. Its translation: CASSSWIRTQKGGGYTF.

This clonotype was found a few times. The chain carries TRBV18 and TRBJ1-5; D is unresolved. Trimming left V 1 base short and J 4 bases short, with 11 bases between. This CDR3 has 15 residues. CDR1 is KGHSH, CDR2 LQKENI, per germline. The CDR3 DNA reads TGTGCCAGCTCACCACGTGGGTCCTTAAATCAGCCCCAGCATTTT. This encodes CASSPRGSLNQPQHF.

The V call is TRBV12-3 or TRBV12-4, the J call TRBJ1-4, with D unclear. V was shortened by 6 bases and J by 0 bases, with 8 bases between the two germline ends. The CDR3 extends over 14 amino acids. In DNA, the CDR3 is TGTGCCAGCAGGAGATTTGCAACTAATGAAAAACTGTTTTTT. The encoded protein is CASRRFATNEKLFF.

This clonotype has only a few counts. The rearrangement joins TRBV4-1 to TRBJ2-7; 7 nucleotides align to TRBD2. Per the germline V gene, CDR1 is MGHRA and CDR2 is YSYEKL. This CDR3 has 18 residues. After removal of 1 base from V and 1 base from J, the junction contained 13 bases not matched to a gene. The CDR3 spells CASSQGPPPSGESYEQYF. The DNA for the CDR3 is TGCGCCAGCAGCCAAGGCCCCCCCCCCAGCGGGGAATCCTACGAGCAGTACTTC.

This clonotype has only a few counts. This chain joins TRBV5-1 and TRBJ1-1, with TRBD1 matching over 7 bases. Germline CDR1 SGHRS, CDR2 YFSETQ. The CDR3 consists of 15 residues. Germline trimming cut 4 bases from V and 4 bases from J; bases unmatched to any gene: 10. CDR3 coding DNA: TGCGCCAGCAGCCCACAGGCAGACAGGGCCACTGAAGCTTTCTTT. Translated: CASSPQADRATEAFF.

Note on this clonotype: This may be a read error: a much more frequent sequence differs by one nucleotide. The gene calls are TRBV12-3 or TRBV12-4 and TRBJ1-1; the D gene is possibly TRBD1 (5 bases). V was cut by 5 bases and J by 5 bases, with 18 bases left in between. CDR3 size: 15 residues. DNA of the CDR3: TGTGCCAGCAGTCTTCTATTCCGGGACTGGACTGAAGCTTTCTTT. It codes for CASSLLFRDWTEAFF.

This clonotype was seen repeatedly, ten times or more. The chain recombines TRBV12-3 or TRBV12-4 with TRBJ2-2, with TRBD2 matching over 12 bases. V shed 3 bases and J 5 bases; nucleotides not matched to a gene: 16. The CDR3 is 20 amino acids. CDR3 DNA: TGTGCCAGCAGTTTTACCCCAATGACTAGCGGGGGTTTCCTAACCGGGGAGCTGTTTTTT. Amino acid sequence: CASSFTPMTSGGFLTGELFF.

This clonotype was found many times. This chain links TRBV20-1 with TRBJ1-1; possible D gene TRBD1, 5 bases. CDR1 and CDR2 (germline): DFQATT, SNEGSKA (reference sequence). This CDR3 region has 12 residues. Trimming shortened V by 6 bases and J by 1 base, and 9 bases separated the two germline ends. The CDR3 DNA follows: TGCAGTGCACCAGACAGGAACACTGAAGCTTTCTTT. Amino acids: CSAPDRNTEAFF.

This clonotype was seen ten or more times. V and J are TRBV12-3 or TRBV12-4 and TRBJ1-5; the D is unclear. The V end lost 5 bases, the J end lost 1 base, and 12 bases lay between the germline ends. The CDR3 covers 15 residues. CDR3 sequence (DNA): TGTGCCAGCAGTCAGGACCGAGTAAGCAATCAGCCCCAGCATTTT. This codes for CASSQDRVSNQPQHF.

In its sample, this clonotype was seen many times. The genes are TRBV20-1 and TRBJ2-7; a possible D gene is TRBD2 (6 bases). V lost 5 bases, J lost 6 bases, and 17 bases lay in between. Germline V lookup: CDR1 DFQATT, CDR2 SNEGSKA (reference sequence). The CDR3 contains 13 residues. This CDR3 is CSAPRTRSGEQYF. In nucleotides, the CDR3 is TGCAGTGCTCCAAGGACTCGTAGCGGCGAGCAGTACTTC.

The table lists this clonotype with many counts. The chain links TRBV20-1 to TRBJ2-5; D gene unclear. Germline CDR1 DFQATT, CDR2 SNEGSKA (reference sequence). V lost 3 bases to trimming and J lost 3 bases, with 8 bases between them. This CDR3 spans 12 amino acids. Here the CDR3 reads CSARIVEETQYF. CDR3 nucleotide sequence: TGCAGTGCTAGGATTGTAGAAGAGACCCAGTACTTC.

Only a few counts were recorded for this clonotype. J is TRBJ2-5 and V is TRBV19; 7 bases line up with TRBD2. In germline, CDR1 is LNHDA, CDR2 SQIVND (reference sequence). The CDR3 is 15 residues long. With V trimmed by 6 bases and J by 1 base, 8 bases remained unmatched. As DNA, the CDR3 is TGTGCCAGTAGAAAGCTAGCGGAGCCCCAAGAGACCCAGTACTTC. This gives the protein CASRKLAEPQETQYF.

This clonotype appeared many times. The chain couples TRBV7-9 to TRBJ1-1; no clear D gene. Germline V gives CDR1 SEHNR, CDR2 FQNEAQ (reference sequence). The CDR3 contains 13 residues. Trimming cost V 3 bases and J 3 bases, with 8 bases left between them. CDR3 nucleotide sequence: TGTGCCAGCAGCTTTGCTGGGCACACTGAAGCTTTCTTT. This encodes CASSFAGHTEAFF.

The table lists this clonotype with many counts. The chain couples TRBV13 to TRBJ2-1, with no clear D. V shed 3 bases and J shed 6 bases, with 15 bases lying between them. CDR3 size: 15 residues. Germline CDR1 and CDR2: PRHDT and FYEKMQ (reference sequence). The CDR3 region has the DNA TGTGCCAGCAGCTTCCCCGCCCGGATGGTCAATGAGCAGTTCTTC. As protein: CASSFPARMVNEQFF.

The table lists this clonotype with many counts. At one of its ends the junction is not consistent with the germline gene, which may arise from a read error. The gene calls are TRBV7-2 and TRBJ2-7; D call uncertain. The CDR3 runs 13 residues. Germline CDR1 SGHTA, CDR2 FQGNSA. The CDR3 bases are TGTGCCAGCAGCTTAGAGGTCCCCTATGAGCAGTACTTC. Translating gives CASSLEVPYEQYF.

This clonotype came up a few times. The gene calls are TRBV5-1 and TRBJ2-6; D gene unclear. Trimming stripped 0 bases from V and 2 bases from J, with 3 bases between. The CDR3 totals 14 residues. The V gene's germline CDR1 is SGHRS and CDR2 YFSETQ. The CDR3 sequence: CASSLATGANVLTF. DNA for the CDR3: TGCGCCAGCAGCTTGGCCACTGGGGCCAACGTCCTGACTTTC.

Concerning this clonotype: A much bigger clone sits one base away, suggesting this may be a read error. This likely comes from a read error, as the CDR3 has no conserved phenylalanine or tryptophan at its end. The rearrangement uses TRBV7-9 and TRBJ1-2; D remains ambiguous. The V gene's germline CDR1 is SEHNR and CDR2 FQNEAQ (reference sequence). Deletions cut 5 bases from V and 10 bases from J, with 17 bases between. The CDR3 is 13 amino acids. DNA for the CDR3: TGTGCCAGCAGCGCCGGGCCCCCTAAGGACTACACCCTC. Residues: CASSAGPPKDYTL.

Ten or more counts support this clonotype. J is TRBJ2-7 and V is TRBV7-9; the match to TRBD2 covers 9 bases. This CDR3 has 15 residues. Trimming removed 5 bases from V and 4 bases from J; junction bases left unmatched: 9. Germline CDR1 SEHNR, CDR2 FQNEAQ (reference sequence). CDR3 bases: TGTGCCAGCAGCCCCGCCGGGACTAGCTATTACGAGCAGTACTTC. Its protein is CASSPAGTSYYEQYF. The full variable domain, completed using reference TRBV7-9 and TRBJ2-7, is DTGVSQNPRHKITKRGQNVTFRCDPISEHNRLYWYRQTLGQGPEFLTYFQNEAQLEKSRLLSDRFSAERPKGSFSTLEIQRTEQGDSAMYLCASSPAGTSYYEQYFGPGTRLTVT.

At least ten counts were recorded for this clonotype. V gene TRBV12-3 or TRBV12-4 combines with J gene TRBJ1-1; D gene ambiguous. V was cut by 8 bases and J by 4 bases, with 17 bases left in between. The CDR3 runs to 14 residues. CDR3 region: CASVYGPRGTEAFF. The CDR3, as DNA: TGTGCCAGCGTTTACGGGCCTCGTGGCACTGAAGCTTTCTTT.

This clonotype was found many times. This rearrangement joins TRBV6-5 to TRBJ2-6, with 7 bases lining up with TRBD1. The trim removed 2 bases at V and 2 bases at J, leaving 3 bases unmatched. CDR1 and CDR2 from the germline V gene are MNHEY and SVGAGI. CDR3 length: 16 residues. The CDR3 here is CASSYVQGAGANVLTF. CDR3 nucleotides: TGTGCCAGCAGTTACGTCCAGGGGGCTGGGGCCAACGTCCTGACTTTC.

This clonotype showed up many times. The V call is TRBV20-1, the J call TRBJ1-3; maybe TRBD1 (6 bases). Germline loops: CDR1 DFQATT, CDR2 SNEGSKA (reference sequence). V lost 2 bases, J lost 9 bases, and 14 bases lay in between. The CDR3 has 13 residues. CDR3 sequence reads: CSARHRGGGTIYF. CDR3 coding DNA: TGCAGTGCTAGACACCGAGGGGGTGGCACCATATATTTT.